What follows are 7 T cell receptor beta chains derived from one specimen sequenced in a study of T cell responses to AZD1222 COVID-19 vaccine. Some clones are missing from TCRdb's copy, which holds only in-frame ones; the method was immunoSEQ multiplex PCR. The data hold fewer than 150,000 clones, with about 92% observed a single time. This specimen consisted of peripheral blood, obtained 28 days after the second AZD1222 dose. The receptors shown here come from an adult who received the AZD1222 COVID-19 vaccine.

In its sample, this clone was seen a few times. This chain links TRBV30 with TRBJ2-3, with 7 bases that match TRBD2. This CDR3 spans 15 amino acids. V lost 5 bases to trimming and J lost 1 base; unmatched junction nucleotides: 9. Germline CDR1 GTSNPN, CDR2 SVGIG (reference sequence). DNA for the CDR3: TGTGCCTGGGGATGGGGTCTAGCGGGCACAGATACGCAGTATTTT. The encoded protein is CAWGWGLAGTDTQYF. Looking up the rest from reference TRBV30 and TRBJ2-3 gives the full variable domain: SQTIHQWPATLVQPVGSPLSLECTVEGTSNPNLYWYRQAAGRGLQLLFYSVGIGQISSEVPQNLSASRPQDRQFILSSKKLLLSDSGFYLCAWGWGLAGTDTQYFGPGTRLTVL.

Here the CDR3 reads CASSRPRAGNEKLFF. The CDR3 DNA reads as TGTGCCAGCAGCCGCCCAAGGGCCGGGAATGAAAAACTGTTTTTT. This sequence joins TRBV3-1 (or the pseudogene TRBV3-2) and TRBJ1-4; no clear D. The CDR3 is 15 residues long. V lost 4 bases to trimming and J lost 5 bases, with 14 bases between them. Germline V lookup: CDR1 LGHDT, CDR2 YNNKEL (reference sequence).

The rearrangement uses TRBV4-3 and TRBJ1-1; D is uncertain. The germline V gene encodes CDR1 LGHNA and CDR2 YSLEER. CDR3 length equals 16 residues. V lost 0 bases and J 0 bases, leaving 11 bases between the germline ends. Here the CDR3 reads CASSQDVGKVNTEAFF. In nucleotides, the CDR3 is TGCGCCAGCAGCCAAGATGTGGGGAAAGTGAACACTGAAGCTTTCTTT.

The V and J genes are TRBV3-1 (or the pseudogene TRBV3-2) and TRBJ1-3, with a tentative D call TRBD1 (6 bases). Germline V gene lookup returns CDR1 LGHDT and CDR2 YNNKEL (reference sequence). The CDR3 spans 18 residues. V lost 4 bases and J 3 bases, leaving 22 bases between the germline ends. CDR3 region: CASSLTQGGGGFGNTIYF. CDR3 DNA sequence: TGTGCCAGCAGCCTTACTCAAGGGGGTGGGGGCTTTGGAAACACCATATATTTT.

CDR3 sequence: CASSHRTIYEQYF. CDR3 sequence (DNA): TGTGCCAGCAGTCACAGGACCATCTACGAGCAGTACTTC. J is TRBJ2-7 and V is TRBV6-2 or TRBV6-3; weak D call: TRBD1 (5 bases). The CDR3 spans 13 residues. V lost 5 bases and J 3 bases, leaving 11 bases between the germline ends. Germline V lookup: CDR1 MNHEY, CDR2 SVGEGT.

Only a few counts were recorded for this clone. This chain uses TRBV19 with TRBJ1-2; 10 bases agree with TRBD1. In germline, CDR1 is LNHDA, CDR2 SQIVND (reference sequence). Trimming removed 5 bases from V and 4 bases from J; junction bases left unmatched: 7. The CDR3 length is 15 residues. In DNA form, the CDR3 reads TGTGCCAGTAGTTCACCGACAGGGGGCGGCTATGGCTACACCTTC. Residues: CASSSPTGGGYGYTF.

This rearrangement joins TRBV4-3 to TRBJ1-1; 10 positions match TRBD1. CDR1 LGHNA and CDR2 YSLEER come from the germline V gene. V was clipped by 5 bases and J by 4 bases; unmatched bases: 1. This CDR3 region has 13 residues. CDR3 sequence reads: CASSWTGGTEAFF. The DNA for the CDR3 is TGCGCCAGCAGCTGGACAGGGGGCACTGAAGCTTTCTTT.